This TCR beta chain originates from a study of graft-versus-host responses after intestinal transplantation. Background on the study: Multivisceral, liver-intestinal, or isolated intestinal grafts went to recipients. Following induction with anti-thymocyte globulin, all recipients were given tacrolimus and steroids for around three years.

The study's findings and limits: Ileal or blood samples showed some GvH clones first, and such clones were also found in recipient marrow. Subjects displaying graft-donor T cell macrochimerism possessed elevated graft-versus-host to host-versus-graft clonal ratios inside allografts.

With respect to this clone: The antigen is unknown.

Here immunoSEQ multiplex PCR was the method, and the copy in TCRdb shows in-frame clones only, minus some. The repertoire consists of more than 70,000 clones, with around 90% occurring once and the leading ten covering roughly 0.44%. The source was unstimulated CD8+ T cells sorted from spleen or lymph node cells, collected before transplant. The receptor's source is a human donor who was the organ donor for an intestinal transplant.

This CDR3 is CASSIGTSGGHSTDTQYF. The CDR3 nucleotides read TGTGCCAGTAGTATCGGGACTAGCGGGGGCCACAGCACAGATACGCAGTATTTT. This chain uses TRBV19 with TRBJ2-3, with 14 bases fitting TRBD2. The length of the CDR3 is 18 residues. The germline CDR1 and CDR2 sequences are LNHDA and SQIVND (reference sequence). Unmatched junction bases numbered 5, after V lost 3 bases and J lost 0 bases. The entire variable domain, with the rest obtained from reference TRBV19 and TRBJ2-3, is as follows: DGGITQSPKYLFRKEGQNVTLSCEQNLNHDAMYWYRQDPGQGLRLIYYSQIVNDFQKGDIAEGYSVSREKKESFPLTVTSAQKNPTAFYLCASSIGTSGGHSTDTQYFGPGTRLTVL.